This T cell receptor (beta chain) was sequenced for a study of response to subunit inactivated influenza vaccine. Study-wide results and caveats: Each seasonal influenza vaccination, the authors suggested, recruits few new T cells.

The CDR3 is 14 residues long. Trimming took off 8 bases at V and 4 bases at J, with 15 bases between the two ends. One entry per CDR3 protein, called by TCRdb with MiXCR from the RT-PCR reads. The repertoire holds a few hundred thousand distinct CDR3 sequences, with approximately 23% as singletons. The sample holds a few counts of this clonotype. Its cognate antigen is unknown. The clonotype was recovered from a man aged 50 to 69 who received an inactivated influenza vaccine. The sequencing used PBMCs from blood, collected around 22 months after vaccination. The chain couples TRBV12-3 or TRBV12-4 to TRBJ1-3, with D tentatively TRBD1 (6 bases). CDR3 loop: CASYHTGGGNTIYF. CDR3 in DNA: TGTGCCAGCTATCATACCGGGGGCGGAAACACCATATATTTT.